Listed here are 23 T cell receptor beta chains from one sample, sequenced in a study of blood T cell repertoires in COVID-19. Measured with immunoSEQ multiplex PCR; TCRdb has only the in-frame clones, and not every one. The data hold roughly 61,000 clones, with about 93% observed a single time. What was sequenced was peripheral blood. These receptors all come from an elderly man with acute or convalescent COVID-19.

The V call is TRBV5-1, the J call TRBJ1-1; D is ambiguous. Germline CDR1 is SGHRS and CDR2 is YFSETQ. V lost 1 base to trimming and J lost 0 bases, with 7 bases between them. The CDR3 is made up of 14 amino acids. The CDR3: CASSLTQMNTEAFF. In DNA, the CDR3 is TGCGCCAGCAGCTTGACACAAATGAACACTGAAGCTTTCTTT.

The rearrangement uses TRBV28 and TRBJ1-2; D is ambiguous. This CDR3 is 13 amino acids long. The germline CDR1 and CDR2 sequences are MDHEN and SYDVKM. The V end was cut by 3 bases, the J end by 7 bases, with 12 bases between. CDR3 protein: CASSLEPRSGYTF. DNA of the CDR3: TGTGCCAGCAGTTTGGAGCCTAGGAGTGGCTACACCTTC.

The chain combines TRBV10-1 with TRBJ1-5, with D unresolved. Germline-derived CDR1 and CDR2 are WNHNN and SYGVQD (reference sequence). V was trimmed by 8 bases and J by 4 bases, leaving 12 bases between them. The CDR3 has 13 residues. The CDR3 nucleotides are TGCGCCAGCTTCCACGGGAGAAATCAGCCCCAGCATTTT. Translation: CASFHGRNQPQHF.

This chain links TRBV30 with TRBJ2-3, with 10 positions matching TRBD1. The germline CDR1 and CDR2 sequences are GTSNPN and SVGIG (reference sequence). V trimming: 5 bases; J trimming: 0 bases; junction bases outside the gene matches: 5. The length of the CDR3 is 15 residues. The CDR3: CAWDRGQGSTDTQYF. In DNA, the CDR3 is TGTGCCTGGGACAGGGGGCAGGGGAGCACAGATACGCAGTATTTT.

The chain carries TRBV6-5 and TRBJ1-5, with 8 bases fitting TRBD1. V lost 5 bases, J lost 8 bases, and 2 bases stayed unmatched. The CDR3 has 12 residues. CDR1 and CDR2 (germline): MNHEY, SVGAGI. The CDR3 DNA is TGTGCCAGCAGTCCACAGGGGGAGCCCCAGCATTTT. Its translation is CASSPQGEPQHF.

This chain connects TRBV3-1 (or the pseudogene TRBV3-2) to TRBJ1-1; the match to TRBD1 covers 8 bases. The germline V gene has CDR1 LGHDT and CDR2 YNNKEL (reference sequence). The length of the CDR3 is 14 residues. After removal of 5 bases from V and 4 bases from J, the junction contained 6 bases not matched to a gene. The CDR3 nucleotides are TGTGCCAGCAGCGCACAGGGGGAGGGCACTGAAGCTTTCTTT. Protein sequence: CASSAQGEGTEAFF.

The genes are TRBV5-1 and TRBJ2-2, with D possibly TRBD2 on 6 matching bases. Germline CDR1 SGHRS, CDR2 YFSETQ. V gave up 0 bases and J gave up 4 bases, with 10 bases separating them. This CDR3 region has 15 residues. This chain's CDR3 is CASSLVAGPTGELFF. The DNA for the CDR3 is TGCGCCAGCAGCTTGGTTGCGGGGCCCACCGGGGAGCTGTTTTTT.

The CDR3 sequence is CASSMAHPDTQYF. CDR3 bases: TGTGCCAGTAGTATGGCTCACCCAGATACGCAGTATTTT. J is TRBJ2-3 and V is TRBV19; D not certain. Germline assignment: CDR1 LNHDA and CDR2 SQIVND (reference sequence). V was clipped by 3 bases and J by 4 bases, with 8 bases between them. CDR3 length: 13 residues.

The chain joins TRBV7-8 to TRBJ2-7; TRBD1 agrees at 9 bases. The V and J ends lost 2 bases and 3 bases, in that order; junction bases with no gene match: 5. CDR1 is SGHVS and CDR2 is FQNEAQ in the germline V gene. The CDR3 is 15 amino acids. This CDR3 is CASSLSETGGYEQYF. CDR3 in DNA: TGTGCCAGCAGCTTATCAGAGACAGGGGGCTACGAGCAGTACTTC.

The chain uses TRBV4-1 and TRBJ1-1, with TRBD1 matching 7 bases. Germline loops: CDR1 MGHRA, CDR2 YSYEKL. Trimming removed 0 bases from V and 2 bases from J; junction bases left unmatched: 3. The CDR3 is 15 amino acids. The CDR3 sequence: CASSQDAGGNTEAFF. Written as DNA, the CDR3 is TGCGCCAGCAGCCAAGATGCAGGGGGTAACACTGAAGCTTTCTTT.

The gene calls are TRBV28 and TRBJ1-4; 7 bases line up with TRBD1. This CDR3 comprises 15 residues. V gave up 5 bases and J gave up 3 bases; unmatched junction bases: 6. CDR1 and CDR2 (germline): MDHEN, SYDVKM. CDR3 sequence reads: CASSPQGRANEKLFF. CDR3 bases: TGTGCCAGCAGTCCACAGGGGCGGGCTAATGAAAAACTGTTTTTT.

The CDR3 reads CASRRQGNTGELFF. The CDR3 region has the DNA TGTGCCAGCCGAAGACAGGGGAACACCGGGGAGCTGTTTTTT. The genes are TRBV5-4 and TRBJ2-2; the match to TRBD1 covers 7 bases. Germline assignment: CDR1 SGHNT and CDR2 YYREEE (reference sequence). Unmatched junction bases numbered 4, after V lost 7 bases and J lost 1 base. The CDR3 is made up of 14 amino acids.

CDR3 amino acids: CASSSAGTSRDEQFF. The CDR3 region has the DNA TGTGCCAGCTCCTCAGCCGGGACTAGCAGGGATGAGCAGTTCTTC. The chain joins TRBV18 to TRBJ2-1; 9 nucleotides line up with TRBD2. This CDR3 is built from 15 residues. V lost 6 bases, J lost 8 bases, and 11 bases stayed unmatched. Germline CDR1 is KGHSH and CDR2 is LQKENI.

This chain links TRBV19 with TRBJ1-3, with unresolved D. This CDR3 comprises 14 residues. From germline, CDR1 is LNHDA and CDR2 SQIVND (reference sequence). Trimming removed 7 bases from V and 0 bases from J, with 10 bases in between. CDR3 in DNA: TGTGCCAGTAATGCAGGCAGCTCTGGAAACACCATATATTTT. The encoded protein is CASNAGSSGNTIYF.

The V and J genes are TRBV4-2 and TRBJ1-5; unclear D gene. The CDR3 runs 15 residues. Trimming shortened V by 1 base and J by 0 bases, and 7 bases separated the two germline ends. Germline assignment: CDR1 LGHNA and CDR2 YNFKEQ. The CDR3 region has the DNA TGTGCCAGCAGCCAAGCGGCGGATAGCAATCAGCCCCAGCATTTT. Its translation is CASSQAADSNQPQHF.

The count of this clone is one. The rearrangement joins TRBV3-1 (or the pseudogene TRBV3-2) to TRBJ2-1; a weak D match, TRBD2 (5 bases). This CDR3 spans 11 amino acids. Germline assignment: CDR1 LGHDT and CDR2 YNNKEL (reference sequence). The ends were cut back, 3 bases at V and 10 bases at J, with 7 bases in the middle. The CDR3 sequence is CASSHREEQFF. The CDR3, as DNA: TGTGCCAGCAGCCACCGGGAAGAGCAGTTCTTC.

V is TRBV29-1 and J is TRBJ2-3; D gene unclear. The CDR3 is 12 residues long. Trimming removed 3 bases from V and 6 bases from J, with 10 bases in between. Germline lookup yields CDR1 SQVTM and CDR2 ANQGSEA. The CDR3: CSVENPRDTQYF. In DNA, the CDR3 is TGCAGCGTTGAGAACCCCCGGGATACGCAGTATTTT.

This chain joins TRBV28 and TRBJ1-6; D ambiguous. V was shortened by 4 bases and J by 10 bases, with 20 bases between the two germline ends. Germline V CDR1 and CDR2: MDHEN, SYDVKM. The CDR3 is 16 residues long. In nucleotides, the CDR3 is TGTGCCAGCAGTTCCCCTCTCCGAGGAAGTGGGTCACCCCTCCACTTT. The encoded protein is CASSSPLRGSGSPLHF.

This sequence joins TRBV6-5 and TRBJ1-5, with 11 bases fitting TRBD1. The V and J ends lost 5 bases and 6 bases, in that order; junction bases with no gene match: 6. Looked up from germline, CDR1 is MNHEY and CDR2 is SVGAGI. This CDR3 is 15 amino acids long. CDR3 sequence reads: CASSTGQGAGQPQHF. CDR3 in DNA: TGTGCCAGCAGTACCGGACAGGGGGCTGGTCAGCCCCAGCATTTT.

The V and J genes are TRBV11-2 and TRBJ1-6, with D tentatively TRBD1 (6 bases). The germline V gene has CDR1 SGHAT and CDR2 FQNNGV. Trimming left V 2 bases short and J 7 bases short, with 12 bases between. The CDR3 has 15 residues. The CDR3 DNA is TGTGCCAGCAGCTTACTAGGGAGGGGGAATTCACCCCTCCACTTT. Translating gives CASSLLGRGNSPLHF. The entire variable domain, with the rest obtained from reference TRBV11-2 and TRBJ1-6, is as follows: EAGVAQSPRYKIIEKRQSVAFWCNPISGHATLYWYQQILGQGPKLLIQFQNNGVVDDSQLPKDRFSAERLKGVDSTLKIQPAKLEDSAVYLCASSLLGRGNSPLHFGNGTRLTVT.

The chain couples TRBV3-1 (or the pseudogene TRBV3-2) to TRBJ2-2; perhaps TRBD1 as D (6 bases). The ends were cut back, 1 base at V and 4 bases at J, with 13 bases in the middle. The CDR3 runs to 16 residues. The germline V gene has CDR1 LGHDT and CDR2 YNNKEL (reference sequence). For the CDR3, the DNA is TGTGCCAGCAGCCAAGGACCACAGGGATTCACCGGGGAGCTGTTTTTT. Translation gives CASSQGPQGFTGELFF.

V is TRBV6-5 and J is TRBJ1-6, with 7 bases matching TRBD1. The CDR3 is 15 residues long. Germline V lookup: CDR1 MNHEY, CDR2 SVGAGI. Trimming removed 3 bases from V and 7 bases from J; junction bases left unmatched: 6. The CDR3 DNA follows: TGTGCCAGCAGTTATTTTGGACAGGCGAATTCACCCCTCCACTTT. Amino acid sequence: CASSYFGQANSPLHF.

The rearrangement links TRBV5-4 to TRBJ2-7, with TRBD1 matching over 9 bases. The CDR3 spans 16 residues. The V gene end was trimmed by 2 bases and the J gene end by 6 bases; junction bases not matched to a gene: 12. Germline-derived CDR1 and CDR2 are SGHNT and YYREEE (reference sequence). This CDR3 reads CASSLGGGQGPSEQYF. The CDR3 DNA follows: TGTGCCAGCAGCTTAGGGGGGGGACAGGGACCTTCCGAGCAGTACTTC.